A selection of T cell receptor beta chains follows, all from one sample in a study of T cells in Graves' hyperthyroidism and ophthalmopathy. TCRdb independently ran MiXCR on the multiplex PCR reads; one entry per CDR3 protein. The repertoire has 690,000 or so distinct CDR3 sequences, around 19% of them found once; the top ten carry roughly 17%. The sample consisted of blood. The receptors derive from a woman between 45 and 60 years old with Graves' hyperthyroidism that later progressed to Graves' ophthalmopathy. CDR3s include the opening cysteine and the closing phenylalanine or tryptophan. A D gene is named only where the DNA matches it firmly. A clone size is listed for some rows: how often the clone was seen (once, few, many), or a class if it is expanded.

V gene	clone size	D gene	J gene	CDR3 DNA	CDR3 protein
TRBV5-6	NA	NA	TRBJ2-3	TGTGCCAGCGCGTTTTCTCAAAGCACAGATACGCAGTATTTT	CASAFSQSTDTQYF
TRBV5-1	many	NA	TRBJ2-7	TGCGCCAGCAGCTTTGGGACGTCCTACGAGCAGTACTTC	CASSFGTSYEQYF
TRBV14	NA	TRBD1	TRBJ2-3	TGTGCCAGCAGCCGACAGGGGGCAGCGACAGATACGCAGTATTTT	CASSRQGAATDTQYF
TRBV6-1	NA	NA	TRBJ1-1	TGTGCCAGCAGCAAGGCCCGGAACACTGAAGCTTTCTTT	CASSKARNTEAFF
TRBV2	many	NA	TRBJ2-1	TGTGCCAGCAGAATCCCAGAAAACCAATACAATGAGCAGTTCTTC	CASRIPENQYNEQFF
TRBV12-3/TRBV12-4	few	NA	TRBJ2-1	TGTGCCAGCAGTTTGGCCGGGGTAAACAATGAGCAGTTCTTC	CASSLAGVNNEQFF
TRBV7-2	many	TRBD2	TRBJ2-5	TGTGCCAGCAGCCCACCACGAGCGGGGGGACAAGAGACCCAGTACTTC	CASSPPRAGGQETQYF
TRBV20-1	many	NA	TRBJ1-5	TGCAGTGCTAGACCACCGGGAATGTATCAGCCCCAGCATTTT	CSARPPGMYQPQHF
TRBV7-3	NA	NA	TRBJ2-5	TGTGCCAGCAGCTTAGGTCGTTCCGAGACCCAGTACTTC	CASSLGRSETQYF
TRBV10-3	few	NA	TRBJ1-6	TGTGCCATTCAAGAGGTGGTTCGCTATAATTCACCCCTCCACTTT	CAIQEVVRYNSPLHF
TRBV6-5	few	NA	TRBJ2-7	TGTGCCAGCAGTTACCCTCACTCCTACGAGCAGTACTTC	CASSYPHSYEQYF
TRBV20-1	NA	NA	TRBJ2-2	TGCAGTGCTAGTCCTCGGGGGGCTTATAACACCGGGGAGCTGTTTTTT	CSASPRGAYNTGELFF
TRBV6-2/TRBV6-3	NA	NA	TRBJ1-5	TGTGCCAGCAGTTACTCGAGGGATGGGGGTCAGCCCCAGCATTTT	CASSYSRDGGQPQHF
TRBV7-2	NA	NA	TRBJ1-5	TGTGCCAGCAGCTCGTGGAGCAATCAGCCCCAGCATTTT	CASSSWSNQPQHF
TRBV4-1	few	NA	TRBJ1-2	TGCGCCAGCAGCCAAGCCCTACCGTGGGGCTACACCTTC	CASSQALPWGYTF